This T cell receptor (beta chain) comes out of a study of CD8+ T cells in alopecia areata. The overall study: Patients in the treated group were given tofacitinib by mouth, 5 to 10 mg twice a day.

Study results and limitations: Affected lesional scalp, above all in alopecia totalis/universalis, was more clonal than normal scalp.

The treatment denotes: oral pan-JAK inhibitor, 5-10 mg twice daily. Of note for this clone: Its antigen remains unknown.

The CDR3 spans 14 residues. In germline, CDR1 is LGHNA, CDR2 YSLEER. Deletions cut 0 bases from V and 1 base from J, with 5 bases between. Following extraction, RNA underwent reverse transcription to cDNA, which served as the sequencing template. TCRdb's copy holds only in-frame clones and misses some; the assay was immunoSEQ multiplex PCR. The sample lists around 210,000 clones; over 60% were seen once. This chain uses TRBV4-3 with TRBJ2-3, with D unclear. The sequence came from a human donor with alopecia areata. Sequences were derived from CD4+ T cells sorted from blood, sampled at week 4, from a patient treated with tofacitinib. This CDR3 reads CASSQEGGTDTQYF. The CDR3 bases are TGCGCCAGCAGCCAAGAAGGAGGCACAGATACGCAGTATTTT.